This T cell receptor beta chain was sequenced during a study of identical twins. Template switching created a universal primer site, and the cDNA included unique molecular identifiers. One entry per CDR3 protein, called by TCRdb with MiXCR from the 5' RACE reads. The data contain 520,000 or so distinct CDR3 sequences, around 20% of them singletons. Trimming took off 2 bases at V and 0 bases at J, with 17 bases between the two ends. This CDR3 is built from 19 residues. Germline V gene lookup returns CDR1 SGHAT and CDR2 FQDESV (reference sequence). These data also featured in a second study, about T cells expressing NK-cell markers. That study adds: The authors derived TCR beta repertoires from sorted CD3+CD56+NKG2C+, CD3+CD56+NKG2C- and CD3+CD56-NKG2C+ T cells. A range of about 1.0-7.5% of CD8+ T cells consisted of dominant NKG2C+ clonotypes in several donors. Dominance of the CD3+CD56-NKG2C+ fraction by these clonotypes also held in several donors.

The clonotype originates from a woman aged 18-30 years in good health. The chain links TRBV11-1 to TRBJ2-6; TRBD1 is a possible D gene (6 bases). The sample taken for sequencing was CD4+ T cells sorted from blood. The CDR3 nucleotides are TGTGCCAGCAGCTTAACGATCAGGGGTTCCCGCTCTGGGGCCAACGTCCTGACTTTC. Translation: CASSLTIRGSRSGANVLTF.